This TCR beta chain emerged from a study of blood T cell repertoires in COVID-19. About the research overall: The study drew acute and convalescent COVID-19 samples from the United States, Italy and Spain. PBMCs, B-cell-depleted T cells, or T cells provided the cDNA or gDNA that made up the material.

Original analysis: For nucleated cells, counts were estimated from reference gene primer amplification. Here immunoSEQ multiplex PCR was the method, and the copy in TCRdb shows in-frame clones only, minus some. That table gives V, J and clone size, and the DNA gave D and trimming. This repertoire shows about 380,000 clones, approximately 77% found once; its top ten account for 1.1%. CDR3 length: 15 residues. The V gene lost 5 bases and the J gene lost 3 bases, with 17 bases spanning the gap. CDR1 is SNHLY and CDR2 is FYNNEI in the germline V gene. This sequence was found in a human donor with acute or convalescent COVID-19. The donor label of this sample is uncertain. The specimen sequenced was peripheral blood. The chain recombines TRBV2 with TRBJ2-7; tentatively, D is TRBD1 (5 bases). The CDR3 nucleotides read TGTGCCAGCAGTCAAAGGTACCTCGGACACTACGAGCAGTACTTC. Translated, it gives CASSQRYLGHYEQYF.